The rows below give T cell receptor beta chains drawn from one sample of a study of blood T cells in healthy people across ages. TCRdb independently ran MiXCR on the 5' RACE reads; one entry per CDR3 protein. Among around 1.7 million distinct CDR3 sequences listed, about 30% were seen once. Sequenced input: blood. The receptors here all came from a woman under 40 in good health. Both conserved end residues are part of each CDR3. Fields, in order: CDR3 protein, CDR3 DNA, J gene, clone size, V gene, D gene. The D gene is left open where the match is weak. Size tells how often a clone was seen (once, few, many) or the class of an expanded clone, and some rows leave it out.

CDR3 protein: CASSAADRGGYEQYF; CDR3 DNA: TGTGCCAGCAGCGCCGCGGACAGGGGTGGATACGAGCAGTACTTC; J gene: TRBJ2-7; clone size: .; V gene: TRBV27; D gene: TRBD1
CDR3 protein: CASSQVAGGPSYEQYF; CDR3 DNA: TGCGCCAGCAGCCAAGTAGCGGGGGGTCCTTCATACGAGCAGTACTTC; J gene: TRBJ2-7; clone size: few; V gene: TRBV4-1; D gene: TRBD2
CDR3 protein: CSAQGRSLFSYEQYF; CDR3 DNA: TGCAGTGCCCAGGGTCGCAGCCTTTTTTCCTACGAGCAGTACTTC; J gene: TRBJ2-7; clone size: many; V gene: TRBV20-1; D gene: .
CDR3 protein: CASSPPGRIGNEQYF; CDR3 DNA: TGCGCCAGCAGCCCCCCTGGCAGGATTGGAAACGAGCAGTACTTC; J gene: TRBJ2-7; clone size: many; V gene: TRBV4-1; D gene: .
CDR3 protein: CSVSPGMGGEQFF; CDR3 DNA: TGCAGCGTTTCCCCGGGCATGGGCGGTGAGCAGTTCTTC; J gene: TRBJ2-1; clone size: .; V gene: TRBV29-1; D gene: .
CDR3 protein: CSASHGSNQPQHF; CDR3 DNA: TGCAGTGCTAGTCACGGGAGCAATCAGCCCCAGCATTTT; J gene: TRBJ1-5; clone size: few; V gene: TRBV20-1; D gene: .
CDR3 protein: CASSDPSYEQYF; CDR3 DNA: TGTGCCAGCAGTGACCCCTCCTACGAGCAGTACTTC; J gene: TRBJ2-7; clone size: many; V gene: TRBV7-2; D gene: .
CDR3 protein: CASSLRPGTSGTAEQFF; CDR3 DNA: TGTGCCAGCAGCTTACGACCGGGGACTAGCGGGACTGCGGAGCAGTTCTTC; J gene: TRBJ2-1; clone size: .; V gene: TRBV11-2; D gene: TRBD2
CDR3 protein: CSVPSGRVAYNEQFF; CDR3 DNA: TGCAGCGTTCCCAGCGGGAGGGTGGCCTACAATGAGCAGTTCTTC; J gene: TRBJ2-1; clone size: .; V gene: TRBV29-1; D gene: TRBD2
CDR3 protein: CATLSAGSDTGELFF; CDR3 DNA: TGTGCCACCCTCTCCGCGGGTTCGGACACCGGGGAGCTGTTTTTT; J gene: TRBJ2-2; clone size: few; V gene: TRBV28; D gene: .
CDR3 protein: CASTHPEPGFYGYTF; CDR3 DNA: TGTGCCAGCACACACCCGGAACCCGGTTTCTATGGCTACACCTTC; J gene: TRBJ1-2; clone size: .; V gene: TRBV2; D gene: .
CDR3 protein: CASSGSMNTEAFF; CDR3 DNA: TGTGCCAGCAGCGGGTCGATGAACACTGAAGCTTTCTTT; J gene: TRBJ1-1; clone size: .; V gene: TRBV9; D gene: .
CDR3 protein: CASSGAGVGKETQYF; CDR3 DNA: TGTGCCAGCAGTGGAGCGGGAGTTGGGAAAGAGACCCAGTACTTC; J gene: TRBJ2-5; clone size: .; V gene: TRBV2; D gene: TRBD2
CDR3 protein: CASSSGAGPSYEQYF; CDR3 DNA: TGTGCCAGCAGCTCTGGGGCAGGACCCTCCTACGAGCAGTACTTC; J gene: TRBJ2-7; clone size: .; V gene: TRBV11-2; D gene: .
CDR3 protein: CASSGGTAWDEQYF; CDR3 DNA: TGTGCCAGCTCAGGCGGGACAGCCTGGGACGAGCAGTACTTC; J gene: TRBJ2-7; clone size: few; V gene: TRBV18; D gene: .
CDR3 protein: CASSERQGPGYTF; CDR3 DNA: TGTGCCAGCAGTGAAAGACAGGGTCCTGGCTACACCTTC; J gene: TRBJ1-2; clone size: .; V gene: TRBV2; D gene: TRBD1
CDR3 protein: CASSESGRGSVYEQYF; CDR3 DNA: TGTGCCAGCAGTGAGTCTGGAAGGGGCTCCGTCTACGAGCAGTACTTC; J gene: TRBJ2-7; clone size: few; V gene: TRBV2; D gene: .
CDR3 protein: CASSRVRGGLGETQYF; CDR3 DNA: TGTGCCAGCAGCCGTGTACGGGGCGGGTTAGGTGAGACCCAGTACTTC; J gene: TRBJ2-5; clone size: once; V gene: TRBV28; D gene: .
CDR3 protein: CASSGARASETQYF; CDR3 DNA: TGTGCCAGCAGTGGGGCGAGGGCATCCGAGACCCAGTACTTC; J gene: TRBJ2-5; clone size: .; V gene: TRBV12-3/TRBV12-4; D gene: .
CDR3 protein: CAGSQGLNTDTQYF; CDR3 DNA: TGCGCCGGCAGCCAAGGACTAAACACAGATACGCAGTATTTT; J gene: TRBJ2-3; clone size: .; V gene: TRBV4-1; D gene: .
CDR3 protein: CSARPRVADRQRQFF; CDR3 DNA: TGCAGTGCTAGACCCAGGGTAGCGGACCGGCAGAGGCAGTTCTTC; J gene: TRBJ2-1; clone size: .; V gene: TRBV20-1; D gene: .
CDR3 protein: CASSTQGDTEAFF; CDR3 DNA: TGTGCCAGCAGCACCCAGGGGGACACTGAAGCTTTCTTT; J gene: TRBJ1-1; clone size: many; V gene: TRBV11-2; D gene: TRBD1
CDR3 protein: CSVGGADNEQFF; CDR3 DNA: TGCAGCGTCGGAGGGGCAGACAATGAGCAGTTCTTC; J gene: TRBJ2-1; clone size: many; V gene: TRBV29-1; D gene: .
CDR3 protein: CGARDPTGNVYGYTF; CDR3 DNA: TGCGGTGCTAGAGATCCGACAGGGAACGTCTATGGCTACACCTTC; J gene: TRBJ1-2; clone size: .; V gene: TRBV20-1; D gene: TRBD1
CDR3 protein: CATSALGEGGQETQYF; CDR3 DNA: TGTGCCACCAGTGCCTTAGGGGAGGGGGGTCAAGAGACCCAGTACTTC; J gene: TRBJ2-5; clone size: .; V gene: TRBV24-1; D gene: .
CDR3 protein: CASNQGGANVPTF; CDR3 DNA: TGTGCCAGCAACCAGGGTGGGGCCAACGTCCCGACTTTC; J gene: TRBJ2-6; clone size: .; V gene: TRBV6-1; D gene: .
CDR3 protein: CSPKGQGNEQFF; CDR3 DNA: TGCAGTCCCAAGGGACAGGGTAATGAGCAGTTCTTC; J gene: TRBJ2-1; clone size: .; V gene: TRBV20-1; D gene: TRBD1
CDR3 protein: CASSPDEQETQYF; CDR3 DNA: TGTGCCAGCAGTCCGGACGAGCAAGAGACCCAGTACTTC; J gene: TRBJ2-5; clone size: many; V gene: TRBV6-5; D gene: .
CDR3 protein: CSAIPSGGRSSYEQYF; CDR3 DNA: TGCAGTGCCATCCCAAGCGGGGGGCGTAGCTCCTACGAGCAGTACTTC; J gene: TRBJ2-7; clone size: many; V gene: TRBV20-1; D gene: TRBD2
CDR3 protein: CASSAGQGTPRTTDTQYF; CDR3 DNA: TGCGCCAGCAGCGCTGGACAGGGGACGCCGAGAACCACAGATACGCAGTATTTT; J gene: TRBJ2-3; clone size: .; V gene: TRBV5-1; D gene: TRBD1
CDR3 protein: CASSLEFRSGGGASYNEQFF; CDR3 DNA: TGTGCCAGCAGCTTAGAGTTTCGGTCGGGCGGGGGGGCCTCCTACAATGAGCAGTTCTTC; J gene: TRBJ2-1; clone size: .; V gene: TRBV7-2; D gene: TRBD2
CDR3 protein: CASRKSGDYNSPLHF; CDR3 DNA: TGTGCCAGCAGAAAGTCAGGGGATTATAATTCACCCCTCCACTTT; J gene: TRBJ1-6; clone size: few; V gene: TRBV6-4; D gene: .
CDR3 protein: CASSPPAGISGAEQFF; CDR3 DNA: TGTGCCAGCAGTCCACCCGCCGGGATTAGCGGTGCTGAGCAGTTCTTC; J gene: TRBJ2-1; clone size: few; V gene: TRBV6-1; D gene: .
CDR3 protein: CASSLTSGYSNNEQFF; CDR3 DNA: TGTGCCAGCAGCCTTACGAGCGGATACTCGAACAATGAGCAGTTCTTC; J gene: TRBJ2-1; clone size: few; V gene: TRBV12-3/TRBV12-4; D gene: .
CDR3 protein: CATRTISYEQYF; CDR3 DNA: TGTGCCACCAGGACGATATCCTACGAGCAGTACTTC; J gene: TRBJ2-7; clone size: few; V gene: TRBV28; D gene: .
CDR3 protein: CASSLDGTYGYTF; CDR3 DNA: TGTGCCAGCAGCCTGGACGGGACCTATGGCTACACCTTC; J gene: TRBJ1-2; clone size: few; V gene: TRBV7-9; D gene: .
CDR3 protein: CAISGGLAGGGYEQYF; CDR3 DNA: TGTGCCATCAGTGGGGGACTAGCGGGGGGTGGGTACGAGCAGTACTTC; J gene: TRBJ2-7; clone size: .; V gene: TRBV10-3; D gene: TRBD2
CDR3 protein: CARRAYTSTDTQYF; CDR3 DNA: TGCGCCAGGAGGGCGTACACTAGCACAGATACGCAGTATTTT; J gene: TRBJ2-3; clone size: few; V gene: TRBV5-1; D gene: .
CDR3 protein: CASSLDRWNYGYTF; CDR3 DNA: TGCGCCAGCAGCTTGGACCGGTGGAACTATGGCTACACCTTC; J gene: TRBJ1-2; clone size: few; V gene: TRBV5-1; D gene: .
CDR3 protein: CASSQRTFSSSRETQYF; CDR3 DNA: TGTGCCAGCAGCCAACGAACTTTCTCCAGTTCGAGAGAGACCCAGTACTTC; J gene: TRBJ2-5; clone size: .; V gene: TRBV3-1; D gene: .
CDR3 protein: CSARDFQEGKETQYF; CDR3 DNA: TGCAGTGCTAGAGATTTCCAGGAGGGGAAAGAGACCCAGTACTTC; J gene: TRBJ2-5; clone size: .; V gene: TRBV20-1; D gene: .
CDR3 protein: CASSAYRDNQPQHF; CDR3 DNA: TGTGCCAGCAGCGCGTACAGGGACAATCAGCCCCAGCATTTT; J gene: TRBJ1-5; clone size: .; V gene: TRBV7-9; D gene: .
CDR3 protein: CSARAGADTIYF; CDR3 DNA: TGCAGTGCTAGAGCCGGAGCGGACACCATATATTTT; J gene: TRBJ1-3; clone size: .; V gene: TRBV20-1; D gene: .
CDR3 protein: CASSSTRSQYF; CDR3 DNA: TGTGCCAGCAGTTCGACTCGCTCGCAGTATTTT; J gene: TRBJ2-3; clone size: .; V gene: TRBV12-3/TRBV12-4; D gene: .
CDR3 protein: CASGFLGSNQPQHF; CDR3 DNA: TGTGCTAGTGGTTTCCTTGGAAGCAATCAGCCCCAGCATTTT; J gene: TRBJ1-5; clone size: few; V gene: TRBV12-5; D gene: .
CDR3 protein: CSVGGRPGEKLFF; CDR3 DNA: TGCAGCGTGGGCGGAAGGCCGGGTGAAAAACTGTTTTTT; J gene: TRBJ1-4; clone size: .; V gene: TRBV29-1; D gene: .
CDR3 protein: CSVPRTGANYGYTF; CDR3 DNA: TGCAGTGTCCCGCGGACAGGCGCTAACTATGGCTACACCTTC; J gene: TRBJ1-2; clone size: many; V gene: TRBV20-1; D gene: TRBD1
CDR3 protein: CASSYSAVGQYF; CDR3 DNA: TGTGCCAGCAGTTACTCGGCAGTCGGGCAGTACTTC; J gene: TRBJ2-5; clone size: .; V gene: TRBV6-2/TRBV6-3; D gene: .
CDR3 protein: CASSPGTGAGNEKLFF; CDR3 DNA: TGCGCCAGCAGCCCGGGTACAGGGGCGGGTAATGAAAAACTGTTTTTT; J gene: TRBJ1-4; clone size: .; V gene: TRBV5-1; D gene: TRBD1
CDR3 protein: CASSLEGLDEQFF; CDR3 DNA: TGTGCCAGCAGCTTGGAGGGGTTAGATGAGCAGTTCTTC; J gene: TRBJ2-1; clone size: few; V gene: TRBV5-5; D gene: .
CDR3 protein: CSVLAGGQGDTQYF; CDR3 DNA: TGCAGTGTCCTAGCGGGGGGGCAAGGAGATACGCAGTATTTT; J gene: TRBJ2-3; clone size: .; V gene: TRBV20-1; D gene: TRBD2
CDR3 protein: CASSFRRDREYEQYF; CDR3 DNA: TGTGCCAGCAGTTTCCGCCGGGACAGAGAATACGAGCAGTACTTC; J gene: TRBJ2-7; clone size: few; V gene: TRBV27; D gene: TRBD1
CDR3 protein: CSATALAGVADTQYF; CDR3 DNA: TGCAGTGCTACCGCCTTAGCGGGAGTGGCGGATACGCAGTATTTT; J gene: TRBJ2-3; clone size: few; V gene: TRBV20-1; D gene: TRBD2